The present TCR beta chain was sequenced within a study of memory CD8 T cells in hepatitis C reinfection. The overall study: Chronic HCV followed reinfection in two donors who cleared primary infection. Late or post reinfection samples were taken 12 to 24 weeks after detection.

Stated time point: late/post reinfection, 12 to 24 weeks after detection. TCR sequencing was done directly ex vivo on sorted cells, without expansion in vitro. The Montreal HEPCO cohort supplied donors who inject drugs. Trimming left V 5 bases short and J 0 bases short, with 13 bases between. Germline CDR1 LNHDA, CDR2 SQIVND (reference sequence). The CDR3 has 15 amino acids. This table comes from immunoSEQ multiplex PCR, and its TCRdb copy is limited to in-frame clones, with some not included. The table lists 46,000 or so clones, 85% to 90% of them singletons. J is TRBJ1-1 and V is TRBV19, with D possibly being TRBD1 (6 bases). The sequencing input was naive CD8+ T cells sorted from blood. The sequence came from a man between 18 and 29 years old with hepatitis C virus infection. The CDR3 region has the DNA TGTGCCAGTAGTTTCCCAGGGGTCATGAACACTGAAGCTTTCTTT. Protein sequence: CASSFPGVMNTEAFF.